These 7 T cell receptor beta chains were all obtained from the same sample, sequenced in a study of fetal regulatory T cell absence and autoimmunity. The protocol was immunoSEQ multiplex PCR, while the TCRdb copy is restricted to in-frame clones and leaves out a portion. The sample carries 85,000 to 100,000 clones, roughly 70% recorded once. The sample was pancreas tissue. Source of these receptors: a male donor with IPEX syndrome.

This chain's CDR3 is CASYSAGNYGYTF. The CDR3 DNA follows: TGTGCCAGCTACTCTGCAGGGAACTATGGCTACACCTTC. The chain couples TRBV5-5 to TRBJ1-2, with D perhaps TRBD1 (5 bases). This CDR3 contains 13 residues. The germline V gene has CDR1 SGHKS and CDR2 YYEKEE (reference sequence). V was pared by 7 bases and J by 2 bases, with 12 bases between.

The chain joins TRBV7-2 to TRBJ2-2; TRBD1 might be the D (6 bases). Germline CDR1 SGHTA, CDR2 FQGNSA. CDR3 size: 13 residues. V lost 5 bases and J lost 4, with 8 bases in between. The CDR3 sequence is CASSQGGTGELFF. CDR3 sequence (DNA): TGTGCCAGCAGCCAAGGGGGCACCGGGGAGCTGTTTTTT. Based on the CDR3 plus reference TRBV7-2 and TRBJ2-2, the full variable domain is GAGVSQSPSNKVTEKGKDVELRCDPISGHTALYWYRQSLGQGLEFLIYFQGNSAPDKSGLPSDRFSAERTGGSVSTLTIQRTQQEDSAVYLCASSQGGTGELFFGEGSRLTVL.

This rearrangement joins TRBV30 to TRBJ2-2, with 13 bases identical to TRBD2. Per the germline V gene, CDR1 is GTSNPN and CDR2 is SVGIG (reference sequence). V lost 5 bases and J lost 6; bases outside the gene matches: 3. The CDR3 is 14 amino acids. Here the CDR3 reads CAWGTSGEAGELFF. The CDR3 DNA reads as TGTGCCTGGGGGACTAGCGGGGAAGCCGGGGAGCTGTTTTTT.

This clone was seen a few times. V and J are TRBV5-6 and TRBJ2-7; no clear D gene. Trimming left V 2 bases short and J 5 bases short, with 5 bases between. Germline V gene data show CDR1 as SGHDT and CDR2 as YYEEEE. The CDR3 has 11 amino acids. DNA of the CDR3: TGTGCCAGCAGCTTCATGGACGAGCAGTACTTC. Its translation: CASSFMDEQYF.

The chain combines TRBV30 with TRBJ1-1; D remains unclear. The CDR3 loop spans 16 amino acids. CDR1 and CDR2 from the germline V gene are GTSNPN and SVGIG (reference sequence). V gave up 1 base and J gave up 1 base, with 16 bases separating them. CDR3 loop: CAWSDGWRDPNTEAFF. In nucleotides, the CDR3 is TGTGCCTGGAGTGACGGTTGGCGGGATCCGAACACTGAAGCTTTCTTT. Full variable domain (outside the CDR3, taken from reference TRBV30 and TRBJ1-1): SQTIHQWPATLVQPVGSPLSLECTVEGTSNPNLYWYRQAAGRGLQLLFYSVGIGQISSEVPQNLSASRPQDRQFILSSKKLLLSDSGFYLCAWSDGWRDPNTEAFFGQGTRLTVV.

The sample holds a few counts of this clone. The rearrangement links TRBV5-8 to TRBJ1-5; D may be TRBD1 (6 bases). With 4 bases removed from V and 7 bases from J, the gap between germline ends came to 18 bases. CDR1 SGHTS and CDR2 YDEGEE come from the germline V gene. There are 15 residues in the CDR3. The CDR3 bases are TGTGCCAGCAGCGATAGGACAGTAAGGATCCAGCCCCAGCATTTT. Translated: CASSDRTVRIQPQHF.

The V call is TRBV5-1, the J call TRBJ2-2; TRBD2 agrees at 13 bases. Looked up from germline, CDR1 is SGHRS and CDR2 is YFSETQ. V trimming: 4 bases; J trimming: 4 bases; junction bases outside the gene matches: 4. The CDR3 length is 16 residues. CDR3 coding DNA: TGCGCCAGCAGCCGAGGGACTAGCGGGGCCACCGGGGAGCTGTTTTTT. Protein: CASSRGTSGATGELFF.